In its sample, the clone carrying this T cell receptor (beta chain) was seen once. The antigen remains undetermined. This sample stems from a study of regulatory T cells in long-lasting Graves disease. Study-wide findings and caveats: TRBV28, TRBJ1-2 and TRBJ2-5 were favored in persistent disease.

CDR1 and CDR2 from the germline V gene are MDHEN and SYDVKM. The trim removed 6 bases at V and 2 bases at J, leaving 11 bases unmatched. The CDR3 spans 16 residues. Arm-PCR with iRepertoire HTBI primers amplified the CDR3 regions for these TCR beta libraries. TCRdb recomputed calls from the multiplex PCR reads with MiXCR, one row per CDR3 protein. This table holds 250,000 or so distinct CDR3 sequences, 20% found once. Time point: newly diagnosed GD, antithyroid drugs for less than 3 months. From RNA extracted from PBMCs, the TCR library was made. This chain connects TRBV28 to TRBJ2-7; TRBD1 aligns across 9 bases. This TCR derives from a female donor with Graves disease. The sample consisted of peripheral blood mononuclear cells (PBMCs), taken at new diagnosis, from a patient treated with antithyroid drugs. The CDR3 region is CASSTPGQGTPYEQYF. For the CDR3, the DNA is TGTGCCAGCAGCACCCCGGGACAGGGAACCCCCTACGAGCAGTACTTC.